This is a list of T cell receptor beta chains from one sample in a study of cytotoxic CD8 clonotypes in ibrutinib-treated CLL. Profiled with immunoSEQ multiplex PCR; TCRdb holds only in-frame clones, not every one. The sample shows 300,000 to 350,000 clones, approximately 80% of them seen only once. This material consisted of PBMCs, taken before ibrutinib treatment. The source is a human donor with chronic lymphocytic leukemia. Each CDR3 is given with its conserved first and last residue. A D gene is named only where the DNA matches it firmly. Size tells how often a clone was seen (once, few, many) or the class of an expanded clone, and some rows leave it out.

TRBJ2-7 TRBV5-1 - - CASRQGPQPYEQYF TGCGCCAGCCGGCAGGGGCCCCAGCCTTACGAGCAGTACTTC
TRBJ2-5 TRBV9 - - CASSVELGGQGGETQYF TGTGCCAGCAGCGTAGAATTGGGTGGTCAGGGAGGAGAGACCCAGTACTTC
TRBJ1-1 TRBV6-5 - - CASSYSLGLNTEAFF TGTGCCAGCAGTTACTCTCTGGGATTGAACACTGAAGCTTTCTTT
TRBJ2-1 TRBV29-1 - - CSVPWRDSYNEQFF TGCAGCGTTCCTTGGAGGGACTCCTACAATGAGCAGTTCTTC
TRBJ2-3 TRBV10-2 TRBD2 - CASSLAGLSTDTQYF TGCGCCAGCAGCTTAGCGGGATTAAGCACAGATACGCAGTATTTT
TRBJ1-3 TRBV25-1 - - CASSAPENTIYF TGTGCCAGCAGTGCCCCAGAAAACACCATATATTTT
TRBJ2-3 TRBV10-3 TRBD1 - CAISESRGLWTDTQYF TGTGCCATCAGTGAGTCAAGGGGGCTCTGGACAGATACGCAGTATTTT
TRBJ2-2 TRBV10-3 TRBD2 once CAISEQLAGAPAGELFF TGTGCCATCAGTGAGCAGTTAGCGGGAGCCCCAGCCGGGGAGCTGTTTTTT
TRBJ2-3 TRBV9 TRBD1 few CASSLQGASTDTQYF TGTGCCAGCAGCCTCCAGGGGGCTAGCACAGATACGCAGTATTTT
TRBJ2-7 TRBV28 - - CASSLPMFYEQYF TGTGCCAGCAGTTTACCCATGTTCTACGAGCAGTACTTC
TRBJ2-2 TRBV6-5 - few CASSLGHTNTGELFF TGTGCCAGCAGTTTGGGCCATACGAACACCGGGGAGCTGTTTTTT
TRBJ2-5 TRBV11-1 - few CASSLGPVSGETQYF TGTGCCAGCAGCTTAGGACCAGTTTCAGGGGAGACCCAGTACTTC
TRBJ1-5 TRBV7-2 - - CASSLGNAGSPQHF TGTGCCAGCAGCTTAGGTAACGCGGGTTCGCCCCAGCATTTT
TRBJ1-5 TRBV2 TRBD1 - CASTGRQGWNQPQHF TGTGCCAGCACCGGTAGACAGGGATGGAATCAGCCCCAGCATTTT
TRBJ1-5 TRBV7-2 - - CASSLRGASQSNQPQHF TGTGCCAGCAGCTTAAGGGGGGCTAGCCAAAGCAATCAGCCCCAGCATTTT
TRBJ2-7 TRBV7-9 TRBD2 few CASSLGERGYEQYF TGTGCCAGCAGCTTAGGGGAGCGGGGGTACGAGCAGTACTTC
TRBJ1-4 TRBV18 - - CASSPRAKGTDEKLFF TGTGCCAGCTCACCAAGAGCAAAGGGTACTGATGAAAAACTGTTTTTT
TRBJ2-2 TRBV9 - few CASSVVSWELFF TGTGCCAGCAGCGTAGTCTCCTGGGAGCTGTTTTTT
TRBJ2-7 TRBV9 TRBD1 medium-sized CASSVAGTGVYEQYF TGTGCCAGCAGCGTAGCGGGGACAGGGGTCTACGAGCAGTACTTC
TRBJ2-7 TRBV11-3 - few CASSLDSGTAYEQYF TGTGCCAGCAGCTTAGATAGCGGGACAGCCTACGAGCAGTACTTC
TRBJ2-7 TRBV6-1 - once CASSEYEGSYEQYF TGTGCCAGCAGTGAATACGAGGGTTCCTACGAGCAGTACTTC
TRBJ1-2 TRBV5-5 TRBD1 once CASKDRGTTYGYTF TGTGCCAGCAAAGACAGGGGGACCACCTATGGCTACACCTTC
TRBJ1-4 TRBV9 - - CASSVDAGIHEKLFF TGTGCCAGCAGCGTAGATGCAGGGATCCATGAAAAACTGTTTTTT
TRBJ2-3 TRBV9 TRBD1 - CASSVEGAISTDTQYF TGTGCCAGCAGCGTAGAGGGGGCTATCAGTACAGATACGCAGTATTTT
TRBJ2-7 TRBV5-1 - - CASSLFAVEAEQYF TGCGCCAGCAGCTTGTTCGCAGTCGAAGCCGAGCAGTACTTC
TRBJ2-7 TRBV30 TRBD2 - CAWRLAGGDEQYF TGTGCCTGGAGACTAGCGGGAGGTGACGAGCAGTACTTC
TRBJ1-2 TRBV6-5 - - CASSHQGRNYGYTF TGTGCCAGCAGCCATCAGGGGCGGAACTATGGCTACACCTTC
TRBJ1-3 TRBV2 - few CASSGPGNTIYF TGTGCCAGCAGTGGTCCTGGAAACACCATATATTTT